Listed below are T cell receptor beta chains from one sample, sequenced in a study of control samples from healthy donors and cancer patients. Some clones are missing from TCRdb's copy, which holds only in-frame ones; the method was immunoSEQ multiplex PCR. The sample lists approximately 53,000 clones; around 90% were seen once. The sequencing input was PBMCs. The source of these receptors is a man aged 25-45 years with colorectal cancer. Each CDR3 is given with its conserved first and last residue. Each record gives: D gene, clone size, J gene, V gene, CDR3 DNA, CDR3 protein. D genes are given only for firm matches. Only some rows state a clone size, as once, few, many or a class for expanded clones.

d_call: TRBD2
clone_size: NA
j_call: TRBJ2-1
v_call: TRBV10-2
cdr3_nt: TGCGCCAGCAGTACTAGCGGGAATTACAATGAGCAGTTCTTC
cdr3_aa: CASSTSGNYNEQFF

d_call: TRBD2
clone_size: NA
j_call: TRBJ2-7
v_call: TRBV29-1
cdr3_nt: TGCAGCGTTCAGCTAGCGGGGGCCCACAGCTCCTACGAGCAGTACTTC
cdr3_aa: CSVQLAGAHSSYEQYF

d_call: NA
clone_size: few
j_call: TRBJ2-7
v_call: TRBV7-9
cdr3_nt: TGTGCCAGCAGCTTAGTGGGGGCAGCCTACGAGCAGTACTTC
cdr3_aa: CASSLVGAAYEQYF

d_call: NA
clone_size: NA
j_call: TRBJ1-5
v_call: TRBV4-3
cdr3_nt: TGCGCCAGCAGCCCGACAGAGGGGTTCCAGCCCCAGCATTTT
cdr3_aa: CASSPTEGFQPQHF

d_call: NA
clone_size: NA
j_call: TRBJ2-1
v_call: TRBV6-6
cdr3_nt: TGTGCCAGCTTCACTTCGGCAGGCTACTACAATGAGCAGTTCTTC
cdr3_aa: CASFTSAGYYNEQFF

d_call: NA
clone_size: NA
j_call: TRBJ2-3
v_call: TRBV7-9
cdr3_nt: TGTGCCAGCAGCTTACCACCTGAAGTCACAGATACGCAGTATTTT
cdr3_aa: CASSLPPEVTDTQYF

d_call: NA
clone_size: NA
j_call: TRBJ2-3
v_call: TRBV24-1
cdr3_nt: TGTGCCACACTTACGACTTTAAGACAGAAAAGCACAGATACGCAGTATTTT
cdr3_aa: CATLTTLRQKSTDTQYF

d_call: TRBD1
clone_size: NA
j_call: TRBJ1-1
v_call: TRBV5-1
cdr3_nt: TGCGCCAGCAGGATCGCGACAGGGGGGATTGACACTGAAGCTTTCTTT
cdr3_aa: CASRIATGGIDTEAFF

d_call: NA
clone_size: NA
j_call: TRBJ2-1
v_call: TRBV29-1
cdr3_nt: TGCAGCGTTGAAGCTGAGACAGTGTACAATGAGCAGTTCTTC
cdr3_aa: CSVEAETVYNEQFF

d_call: NA
clone_size: NA
j_call: TRBJ1-1
v_call: TRBV5-1
cdr3_nt: TGCGCCAGCAGCCCTGACACAGGGAGCACTGAAGCTTTCTTT
cdr3_aa: CASSPDTGSTEAFF

d_call: TRBD1
clone_size: NA
j_call: TRBJ2-5
v_call: TRBV6-5
cdr3_nt: TGTGCCAGCAAGTCGACAGGGGTTGAGACCCAGTACTTC
cdr3_aa: CASKSTGVETQYF

d_call: NA
clone_size: NA
j_call: TRBJ2-7
v_call: TRBV10-3
cdr3_nt: TGTGCCATCAGTGAGTCGTATCGGACAGCCTACGAGCAGTACTTC
cdr3_aa: CAISESYRTAYEQYF

d_call: NA
clone_size: NA
j_call: TRBJ2-5
v_call: TRBV6-6
cdr3_nt: TGTGCCAGCAGTTACGAGGCAAAGACCCAGTACTTC
cdr3_aa: CASSYEAKTQYF

d_call: NA
clone_size: NA
j_call: TRBJ2-1
v_call: TRBV19
cdr3_nt: TGTGCCAGTAGTATATGGGCGGGGGCTCCCTACAATGAGCAGTTCTTC
cdr3_aa: CASSIWAGAPYNEQFF

d_call: TRBD2
clone_size: NA
j_call: TRBJ2-2
v_call: TRBV5-4
cdr3_nt: TGTGCCAGCAGCTTCCTTTTGGGTAGCGGGGGGGCCAACTCCGGGGAGCTGTTTTTT
cdr3_aa: CASSFLLGSGGANSGELFF